Sequencing of this TCR beta chain was carried out in a study of blood T cell repertoires in COVID-19. Study-wide context: The analysed material was cDNA or gDNA that came from T cells, B-cell-depleted T cells, or PBMCs.

The CDR3 consists of 17 residues. Germline V gene data show CDR1 as SGHTA and CDR2 as FQGNSA. V trimming: 5 bases; J trimming: 6 bases; junction bases outside the gene matches: 11. Generated by immunoSEQ multiplex PCR, the TCRdb table keeps only in-frame clones and is missing some. The sample shows around 78,000 clones, roughly 88% of them seen only once. The J gene is TRBJ2-2, the V gene TRBV7-2, with 11 nucleotides matching TRBD2. Sequenced input: peripheral blood. This clonotype was obtained from a man aged 50-59 years with active COVID-19. CDR3 sequence (DNA): TGTGCCAGCAGCCCCCGTTCTTCTAGCGGGAGGCCCGGGGAGCTGTTTTTT. This gives the protein CASSPRSSSGRPGELFF.